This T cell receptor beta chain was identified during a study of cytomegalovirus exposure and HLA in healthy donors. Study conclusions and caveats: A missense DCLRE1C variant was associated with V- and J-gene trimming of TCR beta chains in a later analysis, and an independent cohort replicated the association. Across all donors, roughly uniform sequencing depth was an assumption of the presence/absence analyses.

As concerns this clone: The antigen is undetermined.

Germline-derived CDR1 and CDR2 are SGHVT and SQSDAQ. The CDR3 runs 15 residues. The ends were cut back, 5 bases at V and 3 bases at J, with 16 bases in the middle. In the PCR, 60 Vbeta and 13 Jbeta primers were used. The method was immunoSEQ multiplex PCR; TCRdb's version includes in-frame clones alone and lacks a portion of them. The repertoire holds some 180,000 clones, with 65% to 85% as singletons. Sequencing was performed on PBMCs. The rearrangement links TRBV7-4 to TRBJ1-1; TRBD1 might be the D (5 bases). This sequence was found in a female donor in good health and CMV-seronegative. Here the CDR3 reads CASSLGSGGDTEAFF. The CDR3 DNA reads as TGTGCCAGCAGCCTAGGGTCGGGGGGGGACACTGAAGCTTTCTTT.